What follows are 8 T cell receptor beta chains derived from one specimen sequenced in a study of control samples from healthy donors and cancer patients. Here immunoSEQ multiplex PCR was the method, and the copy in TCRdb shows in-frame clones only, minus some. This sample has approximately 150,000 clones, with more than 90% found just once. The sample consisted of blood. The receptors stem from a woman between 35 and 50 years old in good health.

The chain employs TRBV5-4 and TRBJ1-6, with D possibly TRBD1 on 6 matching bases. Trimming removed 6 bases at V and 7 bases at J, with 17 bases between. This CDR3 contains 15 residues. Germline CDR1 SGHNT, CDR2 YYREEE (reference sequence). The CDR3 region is CASTVQGTGNSPLHF. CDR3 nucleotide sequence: TGTGCCAGCACTGTGCAGGGTACAGGGAATTCACCCCTCCACTTT.

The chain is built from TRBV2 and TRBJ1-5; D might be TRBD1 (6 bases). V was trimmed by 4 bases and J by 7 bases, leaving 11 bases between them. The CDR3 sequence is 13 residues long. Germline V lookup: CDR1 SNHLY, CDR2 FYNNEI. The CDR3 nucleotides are TGTGCCAGCAGTGGGGCAGGGGCCCAGCCCCAGCATTTT. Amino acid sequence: CASSGAGAQPQHF.

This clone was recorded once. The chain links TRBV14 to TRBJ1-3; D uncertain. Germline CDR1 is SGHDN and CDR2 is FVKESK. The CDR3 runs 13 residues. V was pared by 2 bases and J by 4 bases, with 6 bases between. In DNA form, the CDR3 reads TGTGCCAGCAGCCAAATGCGGGGAAACACCATATATTTT. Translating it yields CASSQMRGNTIYF.

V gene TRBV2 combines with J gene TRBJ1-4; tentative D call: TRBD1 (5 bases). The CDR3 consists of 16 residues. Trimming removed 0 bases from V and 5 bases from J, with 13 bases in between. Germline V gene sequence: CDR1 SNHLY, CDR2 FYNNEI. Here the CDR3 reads CASSEARQKGNEKLFF. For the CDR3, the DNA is TGTGCCAGCAGTGAAGCCCGACAGAAGGGAAATGAAAAACTGTTTTTT.

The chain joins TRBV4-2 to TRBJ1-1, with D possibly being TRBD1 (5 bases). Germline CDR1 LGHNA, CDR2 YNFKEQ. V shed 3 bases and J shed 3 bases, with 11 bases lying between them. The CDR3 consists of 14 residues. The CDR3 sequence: CASSQGLGDTEAFF. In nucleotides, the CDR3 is TGTGCCAGCAGCCAGGGTCTAGGGGACACTGAAGCTTTCTTT.

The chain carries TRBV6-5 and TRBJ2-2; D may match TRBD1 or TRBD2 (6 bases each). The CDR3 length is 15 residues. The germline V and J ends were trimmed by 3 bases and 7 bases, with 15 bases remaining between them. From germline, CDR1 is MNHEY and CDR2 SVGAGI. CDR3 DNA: TGTGCCAGCAGTTATGAGGGGGGCTTTGGCGGGGAGCTGTTTTTT. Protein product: CASSYEGGFGGELFF.

The CDR3 bases are TGTGCCAGCACCGAGCGGGACCGGCGCAATGAGCAGTTCTTC. This encodes CASTERDRRNEQFF. The V gene is TRBV6-5, the J gene TRBJ2-1; 7 bases align to TRBD2. V gave up 7 bases and J gave up 6 bases; unmatched junction bases: 9. CDR3 length: 14 amino acids. Germline CDR1 MNHEY, CDR2 SVGAGI.

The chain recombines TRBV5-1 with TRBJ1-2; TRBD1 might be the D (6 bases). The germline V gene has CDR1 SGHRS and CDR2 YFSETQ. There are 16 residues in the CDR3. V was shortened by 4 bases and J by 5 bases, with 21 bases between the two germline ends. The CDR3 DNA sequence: TGCGCCAGCAGCACAGGCGGGGGGGCGAGAGGTTATGGCTACACCTTC. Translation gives CASSTGGGARGYGYTF.